The T cell receptor (beta chain) described here comes from a study of CD8 T cells in Susac syndrome. Study findings and constraints: The study recognized that the number of individuals in its TCR sequencing and HLA analysis was relatively small.

Random hexamers were used to reverse transcribe an amount of 0.5 to 1 ug RNA. From the immunoSEQ multiplex PCR reads, TCRdb called clonotypes with MiXCR, one entry per CDR3 protein. The sample includes some 150,000 distinct CDR3 sequences, roughly 94% of them seen just once. Concerning this clonotype: Its antigen is as yet unknown.

CD8+ and CD4+ T cells circulating in blood were sequenced for TCR beta. While CD8+ and CD4+ T cells were isolated negatively, TEMRA cells were enriched by FACS. The receptor comes from a human donor with multiple sclerosis. The sequencing sample was made of CD8+ T cells from PBMCs.

The CDR3 region has the DNA TGTGCCAGCAGCTCTATTATACAGGGAACAGATACGCAGTATTTT. Encoded protein: CASSSIIQGTDTQYF. The chain couples TRBV28 to TRBJ2-3; D perhaps matches TRBD1 (6 bases). The germline V and J ends were trimmed by 6 bases and 3 bases, with 16 bases remaining between them. The germline V gene encodes CDR1 MDHEN and CDR2 SYDVKM. CDR3 length: 15 amino acids.